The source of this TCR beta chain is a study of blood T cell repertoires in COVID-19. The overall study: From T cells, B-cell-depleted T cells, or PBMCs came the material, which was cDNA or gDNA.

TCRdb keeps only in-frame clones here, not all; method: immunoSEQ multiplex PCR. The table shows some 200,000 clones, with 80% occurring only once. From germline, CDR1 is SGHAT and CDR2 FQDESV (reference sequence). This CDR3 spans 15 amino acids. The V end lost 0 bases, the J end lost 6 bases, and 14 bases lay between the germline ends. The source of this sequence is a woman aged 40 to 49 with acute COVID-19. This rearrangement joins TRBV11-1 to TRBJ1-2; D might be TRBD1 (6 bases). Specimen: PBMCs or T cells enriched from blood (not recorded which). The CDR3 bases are TGTGCCAGCAGCTTAGCCCACAGGGACGGACATGGCTACACCTTC. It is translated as CASSLAHRDGHGYTF.